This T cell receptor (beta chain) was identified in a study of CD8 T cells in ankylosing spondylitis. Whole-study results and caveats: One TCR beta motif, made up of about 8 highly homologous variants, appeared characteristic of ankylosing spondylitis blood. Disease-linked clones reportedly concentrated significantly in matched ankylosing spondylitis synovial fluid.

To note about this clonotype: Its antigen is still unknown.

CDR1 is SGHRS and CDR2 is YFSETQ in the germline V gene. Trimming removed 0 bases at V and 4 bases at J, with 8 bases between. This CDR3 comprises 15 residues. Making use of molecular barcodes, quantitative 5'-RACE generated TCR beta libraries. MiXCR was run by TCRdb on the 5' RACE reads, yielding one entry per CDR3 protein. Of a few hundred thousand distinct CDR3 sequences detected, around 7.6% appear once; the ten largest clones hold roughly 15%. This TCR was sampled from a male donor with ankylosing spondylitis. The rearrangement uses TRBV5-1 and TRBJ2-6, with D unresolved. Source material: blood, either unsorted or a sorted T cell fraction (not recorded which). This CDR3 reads CASSLADGGANVLTF. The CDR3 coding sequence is TGCGCCAGCAGCTTGGCCGACGGGGGGGCCAACGTCCTGACTTTC.